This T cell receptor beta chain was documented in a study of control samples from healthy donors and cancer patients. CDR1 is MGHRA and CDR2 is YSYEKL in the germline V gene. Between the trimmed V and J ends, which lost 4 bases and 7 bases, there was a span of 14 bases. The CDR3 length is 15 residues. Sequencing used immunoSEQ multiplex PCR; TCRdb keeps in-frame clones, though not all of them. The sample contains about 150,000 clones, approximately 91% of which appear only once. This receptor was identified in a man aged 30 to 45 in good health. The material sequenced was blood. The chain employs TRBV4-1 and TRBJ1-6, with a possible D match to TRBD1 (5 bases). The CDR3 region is CASSPAAGSNSPLHF. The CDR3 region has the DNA TGCGCCAGCAGCCCTGCGGCAGGGAGCAATTCACCCCTCCACTTT.